One sample yielded the 22 T cell receptor beta chains listed below, sequenced in a study of spatial heterogeneity in lung cancer. TCRdb fed the 5' RACE reads into MiXCR, producing one record per CDR3 protein. The sample includes roughly 11,000 distinct CDR3 sequences, approximately 3.5% of them seen just once. Time point reported: sample taken at primary tumor resection. Whole RNA was taken from tumor, nontumor lung or frozen PBMC; it was then sequenced unsorted. The source material was normal lung tissue next to the tumor, sampled at surgery. The receptors shown here come from a male donor with early-stage non-small cell lung cancer.

This clonotype was seen repeatedly, ten times or more. For a library built for alpha chains, this beta chain is a stray read; little rests on its size. This chain links TRBV5-6 with TRBJ1-1; D is unresolved. Germline lookup yields CDR1 SGHDT and CDR2 YYEEEE. Trimming removed 2 bases from V and 1 base from J, with 9 bases in between. The CDR3 has 14 residues. CDR3 in amino acids: CASSFDGRNTEAFF. The CDR3, as DNA: TGTGCCAGCAGCTTCGACGGTCGGAACACTGAAGCTTTCTTT.

This clonotype occurred many times. One junction end does not reproduce the germline sequence, and a read error may be involved. This beta chain is an unintended read in a library built for alpha chains; its size means little. The chain couples TRBV18 to TRBJ2-7, with 11 bases aligning to TRBD1. CDR3 length equals 14 residues. Germline CDR1 and CDR2: KGHSH and LQKENI. The CDR3 nucleotides read TGTGCCAGCTCAGCAACCGGGACAGGGGGTAGAAAGGACTTC. Translation gives CASSATGTGGRKDF.

This clonotype has at least ten counts. This beta chain is off target for a library built for alpha chains, so its abundance means little. This rearrangement joins TRBV11-2 to TRBJ1-2; D not resolved. V was clipped by 6 bases and J by 2 bases, with 7 bases between them. Germline V gives CDR1 SGHAT, CDR2 FQNNGV. The CDR3 has 12 amino acids. Here the CDR3 reads CASSGLNYGYTF. The CDR3 region has the DNA TGTGCCAGCAGTGGATTAAACTATGGCTACACCTTC.

This clonotype is deemed medium-sized (0.01 to 0.1%). Because this beta chain is a stray read in a library intended to capture alpha chains, its abundance should not be given much weight. The chain couples TRBV12-3 or TRBV12-4 to TRBJ1-3; 9 bases align to TRBD1. Unmatched junction bases numbered 3, after V lost 6 bases and J lost 0 bases. The CDR3 is 15 amino acids. Here the CDR3 reads CASRGQGSSGNTIYF. CDR3 sequence (DNA): TGTGCCAGCAGGGGACAGGGCAGCTCTGGAAACACCATATATTTT.

Details on this clonotype: Little can be read into the size of this beta chain, an off-target read in a library designed for alpha chains. The chain couples TRBV7-9 to TRBJ2-3, with D maybe TRBD1 (6 bases). This CDR3 contains 13 residues. Trimming took 11 bases from V and 6 from J, leaving 18 bases between them. The germline V gene has CDR1 SEHNR and CDR2 FQNEAQ (reference sequence). The CDR3 DNA sequence: TGTGCCGGAGAGGGGGTCGGGAAGGATACGCAGTATTTT. This translates into CAGEGVGKDTQYF. Drawing the rest from reference TRBV7-9 and TRBJ2-3, the complete variable domain is DTGVSQNPRHKITKRGQNVTFRCDPISEHNRLYWYRQTLGQGPEFLTYFQNEAQLEKSRLLSDRFSAERPKGSFSTLEIQRTEQGDSAMYLCAGEGVGKDTQYFGPGTRLTVL.

This clonotype was observed many times. This beta chain represents an off-target read in a library built for alpha chains; its size is of limited meaning. This chain joins TRBV5-4 and TRBJ1-1, with a possible D match to TRBD1 (5 bases). Germline CDR1 and CDR2: SGHNT and YYREEE (reference sequence). This CDR3 region has 14 residues. V dropped 4 bases and J dropped 3 bases, with 13 bases sitting between them. Written as DNA, the CDR3 is TGTGCCAGCAGCCTCCGACAGAAAGACACTGAAGCTTTCTTT. Amino acids: CASSLRQKDTEAFF.

This clonotype has a count of ten or more. This beta chain slipped into a library made for alpha chains as a stray read, so its size is not meaningful. The rearrangement joins TRBV20-1 to TRBJ2-3, with 10 bases lining up with TRBD2. Trimming removed 6 bases from V and 0 bases from J; junction bases left unmatched: 15. This CDR3 has 18 amino acids. The V gene's germline CDR1 is DFQATT and CDR2 SNEGSKA (reference sequence). The CDR3 nucleotides are TGCAGTGCGTCAAGCTACCCTAGCGGGGGACCTAGCACAGATACGCAGTATTTT. Protein sequence: CSASSYPSGGPSTDTQYF.

By its share, this clonotype is medium-sized (0.01 to 0.1%). This beta chain came through as a stray read in a library set up for alpha chains, and its size says little. The chain recombines TRBV6-5 with TRBJ1-1, with a weak D call TRBD1 (5 bases). V was cut by 5 bases and J by 7 bases, with 11 bases left in between. The CDR3 is 12 residues long. Germline V CDR1 and CDR2: MNHEY, SVGAGI. The CDR3 sequence is CASSHGTGEAFF. The CDR3 nucleotides read TGTGCCAGCAGTCACGGGACGGGTGAAGCTTTCTTT.

At least ten counts were recorded for this clonotype. In a library made to pick up alpha chains, this beta chain is a stray read with a size that means little. Here the CDR3 DNA reads TGTGCCAGCAGTTTATCGCTTACAGGGGGATACGAGCAGTACTTC. Translated, it gives CASSLSLTGGYEQYF. The chain has TRBV27 and TRBJ2-7; the match to TRBD1 covers 8 bases. CDR1 is MNHEY, CDR2 SMNVEV, per germline (reference sequence). V shed 0 bases, J shed 4 bases, and the junction held 5 bases outside the gene matches. This CDR3 is built from 15 residues.

This clonotype was recorded many times. This beta chain is an unintended read in a library built for alpha chains; its size means little. The chain is built from TRBV12-3 or TRBV12-4 and TRBJ2-3; 7 bases fit TRBD1. This CDR3 is 15 amino acids long. V lost 4 bases to trimming and J lost 3 bases; unmatched junction nucleotides: 7. The CDR3 DNA reads TGTGCCAGCAGTTCCCGTAAGGGGGCGACAGATACGCAGTATTTT. Its translation is CASSSRKGATDTQYF.

This clonotype was counted ten times or more. As an off-target read in a library built for alpha chains, this beta chain has a frequency of little significance. The rearrangement uses TRBV20-1 and TRBJ2-2, with TRBD1 identical over 8 bases. The CDR3 totals 15 residues. Looked up from germline, CDR1 is DFQATT and CDR2 is SNEGSKA (reference sequence). After removal of 3 bases from V and 2 bases from J, the junction contained 5 bases not matched to a gene. CDR3 sequence reads: CSASAQGANTGELFF. The DNA of the CDR3 is TGCAGTGCTAGTGCGCAGGGGGCTAACACCGGGGAGCTGTTTTTT.

This clonotype is deemed medium-sized. The library was prepared for alpha chains; this beta chain is a stray read, so its frequency means little. The V and J genes are TRBV7-8 and TRBJ1-2; weak D call: TRBD1 (6 bases). This CDR3 contains 13 residues. In germline, CDR1 is SGHVS, CDR2 FQNEAQ. V was pared by 2 bases and J by 6 bases, with 10 bases between. DNA of the CDR3: TGTGCCAGCAGCTTACGACGACAGGATGGCTACACCTTC. Translating it yields CASSLRRQDGYTF.

This clonotype was seen repeatedly, ten times or more. This beta chain lies outside the target of a library built for alpha chains; its clone size means little. The chain combines TRBV5-6 with TRBJ1-2; D gene ambiguous. Germline assignment: CDR1 SGHDT and CDR2 YYEEEE. This CDR3 spans 14 amino acids. Trimming pared 6 bases from V and 5 bases from J, leaving 17 bases between. The CDR3 DNA sequence: TGTGCCAGCAATCGGGCCTCCTATTGGTATGGCTACACCTTC. Translation: CASNRASYWYGYTF.

Comment on this clonotype: As an off-target read in a library built for alpha chains, this beta chain has a frequency of little significance. This CDR3 is CSVEETHRGAEAFF. CDR3 in DNA: TGCAGCGTTGAGGAGACACATAGAGGAGCTGAAGCTTTCTTT. This chain uses TRBV29-1 with TRBJ1-1; D call uncertain. CDR3 size: 14 residues. Germline loops: CDR1 SQVTM, CDR2 ANQGSEA. The germline V and J ends were trimmed by 3 bases and 6 bases, with 17 bases remaining between them.

This clonotype is medium-sized. Because the library targeted alpha chains, this beta chain is an off-target read whose size means little. The rearrangement uses TRBV7-8 and TRBJ2-2; possibly TRBD2 for D (5 bases). V shed 5 bases and J shed 7 bases, with 17 bases lying between them. The germline gives CDR1 SGHVS, CDR2 FQNEAQ. The CDR3 runs to 15 residues. Here the CDR3 reads CASSGGTPAGGELFF. In DNA, the CDR3 is TGTGCCAGCAGCGGAGGTACACCCGCCGGCGGGGAGCTGTTTTTT.

There are many counts of this clonotype. This beta chain turned up in a library designed for alpha chains; as an off-target read, its abundance says little. The chain couples TRBV6-4 to TRBJ2-2; TRBD1 matches at 9 bases. This CDR3 contains 15 residues. The junction had 7 bases not matched to a gene; V was cut back by 7 bases and J by 4 bases. Germline CDR1 reads MRHNA; CDR2 reads SNTAGT. The CDR3 is CASKSWTGATGELFF. The CDR3 DNA reads TGTGCCAGCAAATCTTGGACAGGGGCCACCGGGGAGCTGTTTTTT.

By share of the sample, this clonotype is large. This beta chain is an unintended read in a library built for alpha chains; its size means little. The rearrangement links TRBV20-1 to TRBJ2-7; 9 nucleotides agree with TRBD1. V gave up 0 bases and J gave up 2 bases; unmatched junction bases: 5. This CDR3 spans 15 amino acids. Germline V gene sequence: CDR1 DFQATT, CDR2 SNEGSKA (reference sequence). CDR3 in DNA: TGCAGTGCTAGAGATCTGACAGGGGGACCCTACGAGCAGTACTTC. Protein product: CSARDLTGGPYEQYF.

This clonotype has at least ten counts. This beta chain is an unintended read in a library built for alpha chains; its size means little. The V and J genes are TRBV5-6 and TRBJ2-3, with TRBD2 identical over 7 bases. Per germline, CDR1 SGHDT and CDR2 YYEEEE. V was pared by 4 bases and J by 10 bases, with 6 bases of the junction left unmatched. CDR3 length: 12 amino acids. The CDR3 DNA reads TGTGCCAGCAGCCCGTGGGGGGGTGCGCAGTATTTT. It is translated as CASSPWGGAQYF.

By its share, this clonotype is medium-sized. This beta chain turned up in a library designed for alpha chains; as an off-target read, its abundance says little. V is TRBV18 and J is TRBJ1-1; D perhaps matches TRBD1 (6 bases). CDR1 KGHSH and CDR2 LQKENI come from the germline V gene. Trimming took 4 bases from V and 0 from J, leaving 9 bases between them. CDR3 length: 14 residues. The CDR3 sequence is CASSLDRLNTEAFF. CDR3 nucleotide sequence: TGTGCCAGCTCACTAGACAGGCTGAACACTGAAGCTTTCTTT.

This clonotype was observed at least ten times. This beta chain was picked up by a library intended for alpha chains and is off target, so its count carries little meaning. This sequence joins TRBV28 and TRBJ1-1; TRBD1 agrees at 7 bases. Germline lookup yields CDR1 MDHEN and CDR2 SYDVKM. The CDR3 has 15 residues. Germline trimming cut 0 bases from V and 0 bases from J; bases unmatched to any gene: 1. CDR3 in DNA: TGTGCCAGCAGTTTATGGGGACAGCTGAACACTGAAGCTTTCTTT. It codes for CASSLWGQLNTEAFF.

As regards this clonotype: Since it is a stray read in a library aimed at alpha chains, this beta chain has a size that is not meaningful. The V gene is TRBV15, the J gene TRBJ1-5, with no clear D. The germline V gene encodes CDR1 LNHNV and CDR2 YYDKDF (reference sequence). Trimming left V 6 bases short and J 2 bases short, with 11 bases between. The CDR3 runs 14 residues. The CDR3 DNA follows: TGTGCCACCAGTCGTGAAATGGGCAATCAGCCCCAGCATTTT. Translating gives CATSREMGNQPQHF.

Ten or more counts support this clonotype. The library was built for alpha chains, so this beta chain is an off-target read and its size means little. The chain is built from TRBV20-1 and TRBJ2-4, with 7 bases that match TRBD1. The CDR3 is made up of 15 amino acids. V shed 4 bases, J shed 0 bases, and the junction held 6 bases outside the gene matches. Per germline, CDR1 DFQATT and CDR2 SNEGSKA (reference sequence). The CDR3 bases are TGCAGTGCTATCGACAGGGAGAAAGCCAAAAACATTCAGTACTTC. This sequence encodes CSAIDREKAKNIQYF.